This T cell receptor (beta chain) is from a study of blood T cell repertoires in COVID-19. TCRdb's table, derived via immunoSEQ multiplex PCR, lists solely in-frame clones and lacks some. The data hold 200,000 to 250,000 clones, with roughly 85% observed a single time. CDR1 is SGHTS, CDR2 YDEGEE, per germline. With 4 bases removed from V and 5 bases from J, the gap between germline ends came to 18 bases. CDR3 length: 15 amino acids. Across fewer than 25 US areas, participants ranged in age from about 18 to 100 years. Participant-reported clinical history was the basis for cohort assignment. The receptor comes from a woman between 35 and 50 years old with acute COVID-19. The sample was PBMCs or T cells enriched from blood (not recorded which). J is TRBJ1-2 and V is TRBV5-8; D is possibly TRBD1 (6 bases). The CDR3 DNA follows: TGTGCCAGCAGCCGCGGACAGCCCTACGGGTATGGCTACACCTTC. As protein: CASSRGQPYGYGYTF. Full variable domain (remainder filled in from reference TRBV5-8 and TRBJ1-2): EAGVTQSPTHLIKTRGQQATLRCSPISGHTSVYWYQQALGLGLQFLLWYDEGEERNRGNFPPRFSGRQFPNYSSELNVNALELEDSALYLCASSRGQPYGYGYTFGSGTRLTVV.